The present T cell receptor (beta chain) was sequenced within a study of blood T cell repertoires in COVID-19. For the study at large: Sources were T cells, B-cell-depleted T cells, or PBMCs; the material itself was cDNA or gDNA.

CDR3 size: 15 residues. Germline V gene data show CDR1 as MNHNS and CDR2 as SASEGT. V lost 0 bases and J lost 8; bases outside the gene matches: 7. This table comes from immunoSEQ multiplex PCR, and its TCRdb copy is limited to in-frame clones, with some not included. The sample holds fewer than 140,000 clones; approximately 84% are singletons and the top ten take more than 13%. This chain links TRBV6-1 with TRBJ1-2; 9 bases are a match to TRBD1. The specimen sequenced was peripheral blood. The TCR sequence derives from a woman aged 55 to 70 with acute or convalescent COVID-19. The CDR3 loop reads CASSEAAGQGLGYTF. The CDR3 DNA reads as TGTGCCAGCAGTGAAGCTGCGGGACAGGGCTTGGGCTACACCTTC.